The clone carrying this T cell receptor beta chain was seen a handful of times. Its matching antigen is unknown. Trimming stripped 12 bases from V and 0 bases from J, with 11 bases between. The germline gives CDR1 KGHDR, CDR2 SFDVKD. The CDR3 has 12 residues. The sample originates from a study of post-analysis software for immune sequencing data. Prepared TCR beta cDNA libraries contained unique molecular identifiers. Roughly 450,000 cDNA molecules were recovered from an input of about 0.95 to 11 million T cells. TCRdb used MiXCR to reprocess the PCR reads, holding one entry per CDR3 protein. The sample consists of fewer than 700,000 distinct CDR3 sequences, roughly two fifths of them appearing once. Study findings and constraints: Relative to controls, patients with multiple sclerosis showed significantly lower normalized Chao1 diversity. The five TRBV segments detected at higher frequency in patients than in controls included TRBV5-6, TRBV5-1 and TRBV20-1.

The chain combines TRBV24-1 with TRBJ2-7; either TRBD1 or TRBD2 may fit D (6 bases each). The sequence was collected from a girl aged 5-17 years with multiple sclerosis. Sequenced input: blood. CDR3 protein: CAPWGASYEQYF. CDR3 nucleotides: TGTGCCCCATGGGGGGCCTCCTACGAGCAGTACTTC.